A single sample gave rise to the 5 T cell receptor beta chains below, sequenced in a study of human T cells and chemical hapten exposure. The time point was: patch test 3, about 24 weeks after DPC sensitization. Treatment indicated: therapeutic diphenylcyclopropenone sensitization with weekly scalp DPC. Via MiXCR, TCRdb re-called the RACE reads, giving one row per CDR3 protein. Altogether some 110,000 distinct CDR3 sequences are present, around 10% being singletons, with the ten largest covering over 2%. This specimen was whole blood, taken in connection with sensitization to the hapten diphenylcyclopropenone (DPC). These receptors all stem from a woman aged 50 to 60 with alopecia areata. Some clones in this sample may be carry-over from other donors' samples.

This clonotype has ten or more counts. This CDR3 reads CASSVGNTRGEQYF. CDR3 nucleotide sequence: TGCGCCAGCAGTGTCGGTAACACCCGGGGGGAGCAGTACTTC. The chain joins TRBV10-1 to TRBJ2-7; D is perhaps TRBD2 (6 bases). V shed 4 bases and J shed 7 bases, with 17 bases lying between them. In germline, CDR1 is WNHNN, CDR2 SYGVQD (reference sequence). The CDR3 totals 14 residues.

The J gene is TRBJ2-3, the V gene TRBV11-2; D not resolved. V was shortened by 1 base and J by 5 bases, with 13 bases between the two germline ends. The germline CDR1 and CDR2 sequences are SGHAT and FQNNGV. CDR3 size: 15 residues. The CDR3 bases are TGTGCCAGCAGCTTAGTTTTTAGGGATGAAGATACGCAGTATTTT. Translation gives CASSLVFRDEDTQYF.

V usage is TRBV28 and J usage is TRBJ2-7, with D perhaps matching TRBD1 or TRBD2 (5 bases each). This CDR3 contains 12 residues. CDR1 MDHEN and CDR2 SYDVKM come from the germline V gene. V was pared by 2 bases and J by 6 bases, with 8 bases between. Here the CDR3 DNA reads TGTGCCAGCAGTTTAGGGGGAAGCGAGCAGTACTTC. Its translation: CASSLGGSEQYF.

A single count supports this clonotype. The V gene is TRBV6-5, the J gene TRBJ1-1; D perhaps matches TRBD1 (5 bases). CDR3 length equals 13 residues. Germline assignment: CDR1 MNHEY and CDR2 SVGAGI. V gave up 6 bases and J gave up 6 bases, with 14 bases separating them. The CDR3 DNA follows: TGTGCCAGCAGCCCCCCGGGGCGGGCTGAAGCTTTCTTT. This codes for CASSPPGRAEAFF.

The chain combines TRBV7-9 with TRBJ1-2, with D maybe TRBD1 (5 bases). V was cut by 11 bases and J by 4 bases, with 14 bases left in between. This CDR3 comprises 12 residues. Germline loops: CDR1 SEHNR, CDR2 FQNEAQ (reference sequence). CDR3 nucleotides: TGTGCCCTCTTCAGGACACCCTATGGCTACACCTTC. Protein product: CALFRTPYGYTF.